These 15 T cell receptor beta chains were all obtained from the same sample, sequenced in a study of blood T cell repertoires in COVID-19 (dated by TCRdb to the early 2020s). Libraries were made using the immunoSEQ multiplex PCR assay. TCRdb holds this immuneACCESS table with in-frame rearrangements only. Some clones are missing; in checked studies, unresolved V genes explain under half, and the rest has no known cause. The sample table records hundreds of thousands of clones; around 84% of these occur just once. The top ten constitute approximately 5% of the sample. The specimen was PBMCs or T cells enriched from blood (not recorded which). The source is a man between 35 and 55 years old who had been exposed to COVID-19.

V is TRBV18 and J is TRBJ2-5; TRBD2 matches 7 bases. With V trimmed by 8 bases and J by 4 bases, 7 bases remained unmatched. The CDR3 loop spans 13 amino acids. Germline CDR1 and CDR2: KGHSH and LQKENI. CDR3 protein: CASHPGGGETQYF. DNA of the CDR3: TGTGCCAGCCACCCGGGGGGAGGAGAGACCCAGTACTTC.

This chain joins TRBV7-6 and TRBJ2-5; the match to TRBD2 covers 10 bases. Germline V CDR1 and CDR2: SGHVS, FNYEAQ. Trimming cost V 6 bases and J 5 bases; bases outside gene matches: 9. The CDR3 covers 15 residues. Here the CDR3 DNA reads TGTGCCAGCAGGGCCATAGCGGGAGGATCGGAGACCCAGTACTTC. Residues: CASRAIAGGSETQYF. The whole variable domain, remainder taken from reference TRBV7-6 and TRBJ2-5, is GAGVSQSPRYKVTKRGQDVALRCDPISGHVSLYWYRQALGQGPEFLTYFNYEAQQDKSGLPNDRFSAERPEGSISTLTIQRTEQRDSAMYRCASRAIAGGSETQYFGPGTRLLVL.

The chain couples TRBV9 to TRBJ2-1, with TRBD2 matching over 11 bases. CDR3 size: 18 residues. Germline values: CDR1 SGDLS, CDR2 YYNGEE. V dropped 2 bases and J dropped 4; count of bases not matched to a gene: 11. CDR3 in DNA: TGTGCCAGCAGCGTCAACCCACCGGGACTAGCGGATTACAATGAGCAGTTCTTC. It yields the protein CASSVNPPGLADYNEQFF.

The CDR3 sequence is CASSQDPSTVSLGLYEQYF. The CDR3 DNA is TGTGCCAGCAGCCAAGATCCCTCAACTGTCTCCCTGGGGCTTTACGAGCAGTACTTC. V and J are TRBV4-2 and TRBJ2-7; maybe TRBD1 (5 bases). V was pared by 0 bases and J by 4 bases, with 25 bases between. The CDR3 is 19 amino acids. In germline, CDR1 is LGHNA, CDR2 YNFKEQ.

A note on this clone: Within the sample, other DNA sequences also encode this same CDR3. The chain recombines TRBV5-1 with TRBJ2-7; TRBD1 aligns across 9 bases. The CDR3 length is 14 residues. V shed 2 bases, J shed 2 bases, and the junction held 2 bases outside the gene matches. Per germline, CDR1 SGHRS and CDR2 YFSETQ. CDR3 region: CASSLGTGPYEQYF. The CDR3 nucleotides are TGCGCCAGCAGCTTAGGGACAGGGCCCTACGAGCAGTACTTC.

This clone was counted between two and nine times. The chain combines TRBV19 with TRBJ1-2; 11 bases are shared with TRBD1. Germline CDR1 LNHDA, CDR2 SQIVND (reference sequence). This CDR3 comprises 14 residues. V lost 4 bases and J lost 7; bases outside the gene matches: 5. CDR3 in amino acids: CASSRTGGFVGYTF. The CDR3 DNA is TGTGCCAGTAGTAGGACAGGGGGCTTTGTTGGCTACACCTTC.

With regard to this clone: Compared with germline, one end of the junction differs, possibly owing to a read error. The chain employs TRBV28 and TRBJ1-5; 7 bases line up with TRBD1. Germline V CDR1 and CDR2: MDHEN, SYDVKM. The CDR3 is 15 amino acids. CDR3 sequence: CASSPGTANNRPQHF. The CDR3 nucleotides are TGTGCCAGCAGTCCCGGGACAGCCAACAATCGGCCCCAGCATTTT.

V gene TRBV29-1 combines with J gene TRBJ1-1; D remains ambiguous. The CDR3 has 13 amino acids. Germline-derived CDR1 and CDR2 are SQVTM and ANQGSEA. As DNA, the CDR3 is TGCACCGCCGGAGGTTCCTCCAACACTGAAGCTTTCTTT. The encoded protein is CTAGGSSNTEAFF.

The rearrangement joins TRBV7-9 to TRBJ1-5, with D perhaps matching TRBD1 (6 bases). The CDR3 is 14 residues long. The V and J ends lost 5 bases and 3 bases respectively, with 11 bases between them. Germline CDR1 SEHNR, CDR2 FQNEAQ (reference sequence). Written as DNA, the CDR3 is TGTGCCAGCAGCCAGGACAGTTCCAATCAGCCCCAGCATTTT. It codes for CASSQDSSNQPQHF. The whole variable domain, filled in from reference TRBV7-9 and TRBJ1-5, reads DTGVSQNPRHKITKRGQNVTFRCDPISEHNRLYWYRQTLGQGPEFLTYFQNEAQLEKSRLLSDRFSAERPKGSFSTLEIQRTEQGDSAMYLCASSQDSSNQPQHFGDGTRLSIL.

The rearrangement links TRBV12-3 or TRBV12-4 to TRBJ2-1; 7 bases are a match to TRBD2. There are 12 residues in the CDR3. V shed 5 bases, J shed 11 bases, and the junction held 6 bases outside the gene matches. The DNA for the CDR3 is TGTGCCAGCAGTCCGCGGGGGTATCAGCAGTTCTTC. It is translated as CASSPRGYQQFF.

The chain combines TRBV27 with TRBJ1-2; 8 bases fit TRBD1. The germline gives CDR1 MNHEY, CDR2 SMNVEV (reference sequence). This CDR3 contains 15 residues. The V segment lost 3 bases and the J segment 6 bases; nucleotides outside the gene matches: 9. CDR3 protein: CASSFSTRTGNGYTF. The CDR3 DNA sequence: TGTGCCAGCAGTTTTAGTACCCGGACAGGGAATGGCTACACCTTC.

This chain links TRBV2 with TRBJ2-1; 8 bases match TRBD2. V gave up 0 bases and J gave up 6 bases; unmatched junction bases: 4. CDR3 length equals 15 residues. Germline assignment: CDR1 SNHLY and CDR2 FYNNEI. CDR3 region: CASSEARGGSNEQFF. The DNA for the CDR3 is TGTGCCAGCAGTGAAGCTCGGGGGGGGTCCAATGAGCAGTTCTTC.

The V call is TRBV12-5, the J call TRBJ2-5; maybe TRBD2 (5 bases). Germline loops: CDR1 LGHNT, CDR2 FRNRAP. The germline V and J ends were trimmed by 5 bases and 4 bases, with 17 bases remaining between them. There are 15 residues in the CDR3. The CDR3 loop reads CASGTLMSRGETQYF. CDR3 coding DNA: TGTGCTAGTGGTACCCTCATGTCCCGGGGAGAGACCCAGTACTTC.

The CDR3 DNA reads as TGTGCCTTTACCGGGACAAGAAACGGCTATGGCTACACCTTC. Translating gives CAFTGTRNGYGYTF. The gene calls are TRBV30 and TRBJ1-2, with D possibly matching TRBD1 (6 bases). V was pared by 7 bases and J by 4 bases, with 19 bases between. Germline V CDR1 and CDR2: GTSNPN, SVGIG (reference sequence). The length of the CDR3 is 14 residues.

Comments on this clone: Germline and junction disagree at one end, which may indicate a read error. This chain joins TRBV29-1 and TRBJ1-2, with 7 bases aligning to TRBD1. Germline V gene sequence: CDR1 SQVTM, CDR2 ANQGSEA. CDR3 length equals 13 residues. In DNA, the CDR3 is TGCAGCGCTGAAGGACAGGACAACTATGGCTACACCTTC. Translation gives CSAEGQDNYGYTF.